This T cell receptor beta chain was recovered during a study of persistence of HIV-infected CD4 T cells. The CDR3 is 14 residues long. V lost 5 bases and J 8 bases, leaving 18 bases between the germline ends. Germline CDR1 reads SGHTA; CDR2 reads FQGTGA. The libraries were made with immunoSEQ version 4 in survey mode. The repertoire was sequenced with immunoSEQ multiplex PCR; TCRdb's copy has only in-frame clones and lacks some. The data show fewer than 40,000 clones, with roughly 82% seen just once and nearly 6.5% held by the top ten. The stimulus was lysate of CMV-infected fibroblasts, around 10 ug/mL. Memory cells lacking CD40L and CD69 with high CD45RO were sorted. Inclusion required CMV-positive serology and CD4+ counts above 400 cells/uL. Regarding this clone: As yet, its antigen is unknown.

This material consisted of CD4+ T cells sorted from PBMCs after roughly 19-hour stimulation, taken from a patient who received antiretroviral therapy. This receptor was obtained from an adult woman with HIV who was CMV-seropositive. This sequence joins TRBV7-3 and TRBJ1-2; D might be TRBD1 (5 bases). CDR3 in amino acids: CASSPTPFKGGYTF. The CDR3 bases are TGTGCCAGCAGCCCAACCCCTTTCAAGGGGGGCTACACCTTC. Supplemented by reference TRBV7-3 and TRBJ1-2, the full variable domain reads GAGVSQTPSNKVTEKGKYVELRCDPISGHTALYWYRQSLGQGPEFLIYFQGTGAADDSGLPNDRFFAVRPEGSVSTLKIQRTERGDSAVYLCASSPTPFKGGYTFGSGTRLTVV.